A selection of T cell receptor beta chains follows, all from one sample in a study of T cell repertoires in cytomegalovirus infection. MiXCR, applied by TCRdb to the reads, yields one record per CDR3 protein. This sample has a few hundred thousand distinct CDR3 sequences; around a sixth occur once, and the top ten carry about 11%. The sequenced material came from PBMCs. The receptor set was obtained from a human donor in good health (CMV status not recorded). Some clones in this sample may be carry-over from other donors' samples. The CDR3 runs from the conserved cysteine through the conserved F or W. A D gene is named only where the DNA matches it firmly. Only some rows state a clone size, as once, few, many or a class for expanded clones.

clone size: many
V gene: TRBV4-1
J gene: TRBJ1-1
D gene: NA
CDR3 DNA: TGCGCCAGCAGGGCAGGGGAGGCGAACACTGAAGCTTTCTTT
CDR3 protein: CASRAGEANTEAFF

clone size: few
V gene: TRBV4-2
J gene: TRBJ2-2
D gene: TRBD2
CDR3 DNA: TGTGCCAGCAGCCAAGCGGGGACTAGCGGCCACACCGGGGAGCTGTTTTTT
CDR3 protein: CASSQAGTSGHTGELFF

clone size: few
V gene: TRBV23-1
J gene: TRBJ1-5
D gene: TRBD1
CDR3 DNA: TGCGCCATACCAAGGGACAGCGGCGATCAGCCCCAGCATTTT
CDR3 protein: CAIPRDSGDQPQHF

clone size: NA
V gene: TRBV27
J gene: TRBJ1-2
D gene: TRBD1
CDR3 DNA: TGTGCCAGCAGTTCCTCGGGACAGGGCCCGGGGTATGGCTACACCTTC
CDR3 protein: CASSSSGQGPGYGYTF

clone size: few
V gene: TRBV10-3
J gene: TRBJ1-5
D gene: NA
CDR3 DNA: TGTGCCATCAGCCAGACGGGTGCTGGGATTAGCAATCAGCCCCAGCATTTT
CDR3 protein: CAISQTGAGISNQPQHF

clone size: few
V gene: TRBV27
J gene: TRBJ2-3
D gene: TRBD2
CDR3 DNA: TGTGCCAGCAGTTTATGGTACGGGGGGACCACAGATACGCAGTATTTT
CDR3 protein: CASSLWYGGTTDTQYF

clone size: NA
V gene: TRBV10-3
J gene: TRBJ2-7
D gene: NA
CDR3 DNA: TGTGCCATCAGTGATCGTTTGGACAAAGCCTACGAGCAGTACTTC
CDR3 protein: CAISDRLDKAYEQYF

clone size: many
V gene: TRBV7-9
J gene: TRBJ1-6
D gene: TRBD1
CDR3 DNA: TGTGCCAGCAGCCCCGGGACAGGGTGGTCACCCCTCCACTTT
CDR3 protein: CASSPGTGWSPLHF

clone size: few
V gene: TRBV6-1
J gene: TRBJ2-5
D gene: NA
CDR3 DNA: TGTGCCAGCAATCTTGGGGCTGAAGAGACCCAGTACTTC
CDR3 protein: CASNLGAEETQYF

clone size: many
V gene: TRBV6-2/TRBV6-3
J gene: TRBJ2-2
D gene: TRBD1
CDR3 DNA: TGTGCCAGCATTCTGGGACAGGTTAACGCGAACACCGGGGAGCTGTTTTTT
CDR3 protein: CASILGQVNANTGELFF

clone size: many
V gene: TRBV2
J gene: TRBJ1-1
D gene: NA
CDR3 DNA: TGTGCCAGCAGTCCCCTCGGAGTGCCAACCTCTGAAGCTTTCTTT
CDR3 protein: CASSPLGVPTSEAFF

clone size: many
V gene: TRBV12-3/TRBV12-4
J gene: TRBJ1-1
D gene: NA
CDR3 DNA: TGTGCCAGCAGTTTACCGAACACTGAAGCTTTCTTT
CDR3 protein: CASSLPNTEAFF

clone size: many
V gene: TRBV10-3
J gene: TRBJ1-1
D gene: TRBD1
CDR3 DNA: TGTGCCATCAGTGAGGGACAGGGACCTGAAGCTTTCTTT
CDR3 protein: CAISEGQGPEAFF

clone size: many
V gene: TRBV4-1
J gene: TRBJ2-6
D gene: TRBD1
CDR3 DNA: TGCGCCAGCAGCCAAAAACAGGGGGCTGGGGCCAACGTCCTGACTTTC
CDR3 protein: CASSQKQGAGANVLTF

clone size: many
V gene: TRBV7-8
J gene: TRBJ1-1
D gene: TRBD1
CDR3 DNA: TGTGCCAGCAGCCAAGCGGACAGGGGCTACACTGAAGCTTTCTTT
CDR3 protein: CASSQADRGYTEAFF

clone size: many
V gene: TRBV28
J gene: TRBJ1-1
D gene: NA
CDR3 DNA: TGTGCCAGCCCCTCCGAGGACGAAGCTTTCTTT
CDR3 protein: CASPSEDEAFF

clone size: few
V gene: TRBV27
J gene: TRBJ1-2
D gene: NA
CDR3 DNA: TGTGCCAGCAGTTACGGGGGCTCCTCGGGCTACACCTTC
CDR3 protein: CASSYGGSSGYTF